This entry features one T cell receptor beta chain sequence. CD4+ cells underwent separation, giving CD45RA+ naive and CD45RA-negative memory subsets. Here immunoSEQ multiplex PCR was the method, and the copy in TCRdb shows in-frame clones only, minus some. The sample yields around 1.5 million clones, 95% to 99% seen once. Trimming took off 0 bases at V and 2 bases at J, with 15 bases between the two ends. The CDR3 is made up of 17 amino acids. Germline V CDR1 and CDR2: LGHNA, YNFKEQ. The data belong to a study of shared clonotypes between healthy human individuals. The V call is TRBV4-2, the J call TRBJ2-3, with D perhaps matching TRBD2 (5 bases). The TCR was taken from a man aged 25-45 years in good health. Sequencing was carried out using naive CD4+ T cells sorted from blood. The sample's subset: CD45RA+ positively selected. The CDR3 loop is CASSQDEGGPSTDTQYF. The CDR3 DNA reads as TGTGCCAGCAGCCAAGACGAAGGCGGGCCTTCCACAGATACGCAGTATTTT.